The following is a T cell receptor (beta chain) sequence with its context. These data come from a study of blood T cell repertoires in COVID-19. Across the whole study: Sources were T cells, B-cell-depleted T cells, or PBMCs; the material itself was cDNA or gDNA.

Assay: immunoSEQ multiplex PCR; the TCRdb copy retains only in-frame clones and omits some. The sample contains under 300,000 clones, roughly 84% of which appear only once. The receptor's source is a woman aged 40-49 years who had recovered from COVID-19. Sample: peripheral blood.

The CDR3 spells CVGQGAEATNEKLFF. The CDR3, as DNA: TGTGTCGGACAGGGGGCGGAGGCAACTAATGAAAAACTGTTTTTT. This chain connects TRBV28 to TRBJ1-4; 11 nucleotides agree with TRBD1. The CDR3 is 15 residues long. Germline V gene lookup returns CDR1 MDHEN and CDR2 SYDVKM. The whole variable domain, remainder taken from reference TRBV28 and TRBJ1-4, is DVKVTQSSRYLVKRTGEKVFLECVQDMDHENMFWYRQDPGLGLRLIYFSYDVKMKEKGDIPEGYSVSREKKERFSLILESASTNQTSMYLCVGQGAEATNEKLFFGSGTQLSVL.